Shown below are 6 T cell receptor beta chains from a single sample sequenced in a study of T cell responses to AZD1222 COVID-19 vaccine. The assay was immunoSEQ multiplex PCR, and TCRdb's table has in-frame clones only and misses some. This table holds around 45,000 clones, 90% found once. The source material was peripheral blood, sampled 28 days after the second AZD1222 dose. These receptors were taken from an adult who received the AZD1222 COVID-19 vaccine.

V and J are TRBV30 and TRBJ1-2, with no clear D. The V and J ends lost 4 bases and 1 base respectively, with 13 bases between them. The CDR3 runs to 14 residues. The V gene's germline CDR1 is GTSNPN and CDR2 SVGIG (reference sequence). As DNA, the CDR3 is TGTGCCTGGAAGTGGGAATTCGGTAACTATGGCTACACCTTC. Its protein product is CAWKWEFGNYGYTF.

This rearrangement joins TRBV5-4 to TRBJ1-1; 7 nucleotides align to TRBD1. From germline, CDR1 is SGHNT and CDR2 YYREEE (reference sequence). The CDR3 is 15 residues long. The V gene end was trimmed by 2 bases and the J gene end by 4 bases; junction bases not matched to a gene: 8. DNA for the CDR3: TGTGCCAGCAGCTTACAGGGGCCGGCGGCCACTGAAGCTTTCTTT. Its translation is CASSLQGPAATEAFF.

In this sample, this clone turned up once. J is TRBJ1-1 and V is TRBV6-5; D may be TRBD1 (5 bases). Germline CDR1 MNHEY, CDR2 SVGAGI. V was trimmed by 0 bases and J by 1 base, leaving 9 bases between them. This CDR3 spans 15 amino acids. CDR3 DNA sequence: TGTGCCAGCAGTTACTCGACCACAGGGAACACTGAAGCTTTCTTT. This translates into CASSYSTTGNTEAFF.

J is TRBJ2-7 and V is TRBV28; TRBD2 matches 9 bases. The CDR3 extends over 20 amino acids. Trimming at V came to 3 bases and at J to 0 bases, leaving 18 bases not matched to a gene. Germline V lookup: CDR1 MDHEN, CDR2 SYDVKM. Here the CDR3 DNA reads TGTGCCAGCAGTTTTTCTTTTAGCGGGGGCCTAGTGCATAGCTCCTACGAGCAGTACTTC. Translating it yields CASSFSFSGGLVHSSYEQYF.

Only one count was recorded for this clone. The chain is built from TRBV19 and TRBJ1-3, with TRBD1 matching over 8 bases. CDR3 length equals 14 residues. J gave up 4 bases and V 7 bases, and 6 bases lay outside the gene matches. In germline, CDR1 is LNHDA, CDR2 SQIVND (reference sequence). The CDR3 nucleotides are TGTGCCAGTATTGGACAGGGTTTCGGAAACACCATATATTTT. Encoded protein: CASIGQGFGNTIYF.

The chain is built from TRBV20-1 and TRBJ2-7, with 8 bases matching TRBD2. The V segment lost 3 bases and the J segment 7 bases; nucleotides outside the gene matches: 11. This CDR3 has 14 residues. The germline CDR1 and CDR2 sequences are DFQATT and SNEGSKA (reference sequence). The CDR3 DNA is TGCAGTGCTAGTTTGCGGGGGGTGCTGGGGGAGCAGTACTTC. It codes for CSASLRGVLGEQYF.